These 22 T cell receptor beta chains were all obtained from the same sample, sequenced in a study of T cells in narcolepsy. The assay was immunoSEQ multiplex PCR, and TCRdb's table has in-frame clones only and misses some. The sample shows about 10,000 clones, roughly three quarters of them seen only once. The sequencing input was CD45RA- memory CD8+ T cells from PBMCs. The receptors stem from a human donor with narcolepsy.

This clone was detected a few times. The chain uses TRBV28 and TRBJ2-2; 8 bases are a match to TRBD2. Germline V CDR1 and CDR2: MDHEN, SYDVKM. The length of the CDR3 is 16 residues. J lost 3 bases, V lost 3 bases, and 6 bases had no gene match. The CDR3 DNA reads as TGTGCCAGCAGTTTTGTACTAGCGGACTACACCGGGGAGCTGTTTTTT. This gives the protein CASSFVLADYTGELFF.

V and J are TRBV6-6 and TRBJ1-6, with 7 bases matching TRBD1. This CDR3 is 15 amino acids long. Germline lookup yields CDR1 MNHNY and CDR2 SVGAGI (reference sequence). J lost 16 bases, V lost 2 bases, and 14 bases had no gene match. CDR3 nucleotide sequence: TGTGCCAGCAGTTACGAGACAGGGAGTCGTATCAATCTCCACTTT. Translation: CASSYETGSRINLHF.

The rearrangement links TRBV4-3 to TRBJ2-7; 8 bases agree with TRBD2. CDR1 and CDR2 (germline): LGHNA, YSLEER. V shed 4 bases and J 7 bases; nucleotides not matched to a gene: 15. The CDR3 covers 16 residues. DNA of the CDR3: TGCGCCAGCAGCCCGACCCATCCAGCGGGAGTGCGGGAGCAGTACTTC. Its translation: CASSPTHPAGVREQYF.

The CDR3 sequence is CASTLDRGSNEQFF. CDR3 sequence (DNA): TGTGCCAGCACCTTGGACAGGGGCAGCAATGAGCAGTTCTTC. J is TRBJ2-1 and V is TRBV27, with TRBD1 matching 9 bases. The junction had 7 bases not matched to a gene; V was cut back by 7 bases and J by 6 bases. The CDR3 consists of 14 residues. From germline, CDR1 is MNHEY and CDR2 SMNVEV (reference sequence).

The rearrangement links TRBV7-9 to TRBJ2-1, with TRBD2 matching over 14 bases. The V gene end was trimmed by 5 bases and the J gene end by 10 bases; junction bases not matched to a gene: 7. The CDR3 spans 15 residues. The germline V gene encodes CDR1 SEHNR and CDR2 FQNEAQ (reference sequence). The CDR3 region has the DNA TGTGCCAGCAGCCCGCGACTAGCGGGAGGGCTGGAGCAGTTCTTC. This gives the protein CASSPRLAGGLEQFF.

Comment on this clone: The junction departs from the called germline gene at one end, perhaps through a read error. V usage is TRBV7-9 and J usage is TRBJ2-5; TRBD1 might be the D (5 bases). This CDR3 is 13 amino acids long. In germline, CDR1 is SEHNR, CDR2 FQNEAQ (reference sequence). Here the CDR3 DNA reads TGTGCCAGCAGCTTAGAACAGGTCGAACCAACCAACTTC. Encoded protein: CASSLEQVEPTNF.

CDR3 sequence reads: CASSNDRGGSGETQYF. Here the CDR3 DNA reads TGTGCCAGCAGCAATGACAGGGGAGGGTCCGGAGAGACCCAGTACTTC. The rearrangement uses TRBV27 and TRBJ2-5, with D possibly TRBD1 on 8 matching bases. Germline CDR1 reads MNHEY; CDR2 reads SMNVEV (reference sequence). The CDR3 loop spans 16 amino acids. V lost 6 bases and J 4 bases, leaving 21 bases between the germline ends.

The chain combines TRBV6-1 with TRBJ1-5, with 9 bases lining up with TRBD1. The germline V gene encodes CDR1 MNHNS and CDR2 SASEGT. The length of the CDR3 is 16 residues. The junction had 4 bases not matched to a gene; V was cut back by 0 bases and J by 4 bases. CDR3 coding DNA: TGTGCCAGCAGTGAAGCGGGGGGGACAGGGAATCAGCCCCAGCATTTT. It translates to CASSEAGGTGNQPQHF.

The chain links TRBV4-2 to TRBJ2-6; D is perhaps TRBD1 or TRBD2 (5 bases each). This CDR3 has 16 amino acids. The V gene lost 0 bases and the J gene lost 3 bases, with 9 bases spanning the gap. Germline lookup yields CDR1 LGHNA and CDR2 YNFKEQ. The CDR3 DNA reads as TGTGCCAGCAGCCAAGAAGGGGCGGGTGGGGCCAACGTCCTGACTTTC. Amino acid sequence: CASSQEGAGGANVLTF.

The V gene is TRBV4-1, the J gene TRBJ2-7, with D possibly matching TRBD1 (6 bases). With 4 bases removed from V and 3 bases from J, the gap between germline ends came to 10 bases. This CDR3 is built from 13 residues. Germline CDR1 is MGHRA and CDR2 is YSYEKL. The CDR3 sequence is CASSPGTYYEQYF. The CDR3 nucleotides read TGCGCCAGCAGCCCTGGGACATACTACGAGCAGTACTTC.

The chain uses TRBV6-6 and TRBJ2-7, with 9 bases that match TRBD1. The CDR3 totals 15 residues. CDR1 and CDR2 (germline): MNHNY, SVGAGI (reference sequence). Unmatched junction bases numbered 4, after V lost 2 bases and J lost 2 bases. CDR3 in amino acids: CASSYGGQGTYEQYF. Written as DNA, the CDR3 is TGTGCCAGCAGTTACGGGGGACAGGGCACCTACGAGCAGTACTTC.

In regard to this clone: This sample also contains other DNA sequences that code for the same CDR3. The J gene is TRBJ2-7, the V gene TRBV4-1, with D maybe TRBD2 (5 bases). Trimming took 0 bases from V and 2 from J, leaving 11 bases between them. The CDR3 is 15 amino acids. Germline values: CDR1 MGHRA, CDR2 YSYEKL. CDR3 nucleotides: TGCGCCAGCAGCCAAGATTGGGGAGCTACCTACGAGCAGTACTTC. This sequence encodes CASSQDWGATYEQYF.

This clone was recorded a few times. V and J are TRBV4-3 and TRBJ2-6, with 11 nucleotides matching TRBD2. Germline V gene data show CDR1 as LGHNA and CDR2 as YSLEER. Unmatched junction bases numbered 3, after V lost 0 bases and J lost 2 bases. This CDR3 is 18 amino acids long. The CDR3 region is CASSQETSGMAGANVLTF. The CDR3 DNA reads TGCGCCAGCAGCCAAGAGACTAGCGGGATGGCTGGGGCCAACGTCCTGACTTTC.

Concerning this clone itself: One junction end disagrees with the germline gene, perhaps due to a read error. Other DNA sequences in the sample encode the same CDR3. The gene calls are TRBV11-2 and TRBJ2-3; D is undetermined. Germline CDR1 SGHAT, CDR2 FQNNGV. There are 16 residues in the CDR3. The CDR3 sequence is CASSLVAPRDTDTQYF. The CDR3 nucleotides read TGTGCCAGCAGCTTAGTAGCTCCGAGAGACACAGATACACAGTATTTT.

V gene TRBV5-6 combines with J gene TRBJ2-3; TRBD2 might be the D (6 bases). Germline assignment: CDR1 SGHDT and CDR2 YYEEEE. CDR3 length equals 16 residues. The ends were cut back, 4 bases at V and 2 bases at J, with 17 bases in the middle. The CDR3 DNA sequence: TGTGCCAGCAGCCCGGACCGACTAGTCGCCACAGATACGCAGTATTTT. This translates into CASSPDRLVATDTQYF.

This sequence joins TRBV5-4 and TRBJ2-2; 7 bases agree with TRBD1. J gave up 5 bases and V 0 bases, and 4 bases lay outside the gene matches. Germline CDR1 and CDR2: SGHNT and YYREEE (reference sequence). The CDR3 is made up of 15 amino acids. This chain's CDR3 is CASSLGQGYTGELFF. In nucleotides, the CDR3 is TGTGCCAGCAGCTTGGGACAGGGCTATACCGGGGAGCTGTTTTTT.

The chain joins TRBV28 to TRBJ2-3; 7 bases are a match to TRBD2. Per the germline V gene, CDR1 is MDHEN and CDR2 is SYDVKM. The CDR3 has 15 amino acids. Unmatched junction bases numbered 9, after V lost 5 bases and J lost 4 bases. The CDR3 DNA reads TGTGCCAGCAGTCCCCTCTCTAGCGGACCAGATACGCAGTATTTT. It specifies CASSPLSSGPDTQYF.

The CDR3 DNA is TGTGCCAGCAGCTTGGTAAACGAGCAGTACTTC. Translating gives CASSLVNEQYF. This chain connects TRBV5-6 to TRBJ2-7, with unresolved D. The germline V and J ends were trimmed by 0 bases and 5 bases, with 3 bases remaining between them. CDR1 and CDR2 (germline): SGHDT, YYEEEE. The CDR3 runs to 11 residues.

The chain joins TRBV4-3 to TRBJ1-2; TRBD1 aligns across 7 bases. In germline, CDR1 is LGHNA, CDR2 YSLEER. This CDR3 region has 15 residues. V shed 0 bases and J 4 bases; nucleotides not matched to a gene: 5. In DNA form, the CDR3 reads TGCGCCAGCAGCCAAGATACCGGGACAGTCTATGGCTACACCTTC. Translation gives CASSQDTGTVYGYTF.

The rearrangement links TRBV4-1 to TRBJ2-5; TRBD2 might be the D (6 bases). This CDR3 has 14 residues. Germline CDR1 MGHRA, CDR2 YSYEKL. V shed 4 bases and J shed 2 bases, with 11 bases lying between them. The CDR3 here is CASSRTGEQETQYF. The CDR3 DNA follows: TGCGCCAGCAGCCGCACGGGGGAACAAGAGACCCAGTACTTC.

This chain joins TRBV28 and TRBJ2-4; 10 bases are a match to TRBD1. Germline V gene lookup returns CDR1 MDHEN and CDR2 SYDVKM. The CDR3 totals 11 residues. The trim removed 6 bases at V and 16 bases at J, leaving 6 bases unmatched. For the CDR3, the DNA is TGTGCCAGCAGGCGCGGGGACAGGGGTTACTTC. This translates into CASRRGDRGYF.

In this sample, this clone turned up a few times. J is TRBJ1-3 and V is TRBV18; D possibly corresponds to TRBD1 (6 bases). The CDR3 is made up of 16 amino acids. V was shortened by 6 bases and J by 2 bases, with 17 bases between the two germline ends. Germline loops: CDR1 KGHSH, CDR2 LQKENI. The CDR3 coding sequence is TGTGCCAGCTCCCCGCCCTTAACAGGGACTGGAAACACCATATATTTT. This sequence encodes CASSPPLTGTGNTIYF.